This T cell receptor beta chain was found in a study of response to subunit inactivated influenza vaccine. One entry per CDR3 protein, called by TCRdb with MiXCR from the RT-PCR reads. The sample lists roughly 190,000 distinct CDR3 sequences; approximately 12% were seen once. J gave up 10 bases and V 6 bases, and 8 bases lay outside the gene matches. CDR3 length equals 14 residues. CDR1 and CDR2 (germline): MDHEN, SYDVKM. This same sample was also taken into another study, of T cells expressing NK-cell markers. From that report: Template switching by 5'RACE with UMIs generated the TCR beta cDNA. In sorted CD3+CD56+NKG2C+, CD3+CD56+NKG2C- and CD3+CD56-NKG2C+ T cells, TCR beta repertoires were obtained. Eight donors were sequenced, seven testing HCMV-seropositive and one testing seronegative. Uncertainty persisted over the HCMV specificity of expanded NKG2C+ T cell clones.

The clonotype comes from a man in his fifties who received an inactivated influenza vaccine. The chain links TRBV28 to TRBJ2-1, with TRBD1 matching over 11 bases. The specimen was CD8+ T cells sorted from PBMCs, collected 11 to 12 days after vaccination. The CDR3 spells CASSFWTGGGEQFF. CDR3 in DNA: TGTGCCAGCAGCTTCTGGACAGGGGGCGGGGAGCAGTTCTTC.